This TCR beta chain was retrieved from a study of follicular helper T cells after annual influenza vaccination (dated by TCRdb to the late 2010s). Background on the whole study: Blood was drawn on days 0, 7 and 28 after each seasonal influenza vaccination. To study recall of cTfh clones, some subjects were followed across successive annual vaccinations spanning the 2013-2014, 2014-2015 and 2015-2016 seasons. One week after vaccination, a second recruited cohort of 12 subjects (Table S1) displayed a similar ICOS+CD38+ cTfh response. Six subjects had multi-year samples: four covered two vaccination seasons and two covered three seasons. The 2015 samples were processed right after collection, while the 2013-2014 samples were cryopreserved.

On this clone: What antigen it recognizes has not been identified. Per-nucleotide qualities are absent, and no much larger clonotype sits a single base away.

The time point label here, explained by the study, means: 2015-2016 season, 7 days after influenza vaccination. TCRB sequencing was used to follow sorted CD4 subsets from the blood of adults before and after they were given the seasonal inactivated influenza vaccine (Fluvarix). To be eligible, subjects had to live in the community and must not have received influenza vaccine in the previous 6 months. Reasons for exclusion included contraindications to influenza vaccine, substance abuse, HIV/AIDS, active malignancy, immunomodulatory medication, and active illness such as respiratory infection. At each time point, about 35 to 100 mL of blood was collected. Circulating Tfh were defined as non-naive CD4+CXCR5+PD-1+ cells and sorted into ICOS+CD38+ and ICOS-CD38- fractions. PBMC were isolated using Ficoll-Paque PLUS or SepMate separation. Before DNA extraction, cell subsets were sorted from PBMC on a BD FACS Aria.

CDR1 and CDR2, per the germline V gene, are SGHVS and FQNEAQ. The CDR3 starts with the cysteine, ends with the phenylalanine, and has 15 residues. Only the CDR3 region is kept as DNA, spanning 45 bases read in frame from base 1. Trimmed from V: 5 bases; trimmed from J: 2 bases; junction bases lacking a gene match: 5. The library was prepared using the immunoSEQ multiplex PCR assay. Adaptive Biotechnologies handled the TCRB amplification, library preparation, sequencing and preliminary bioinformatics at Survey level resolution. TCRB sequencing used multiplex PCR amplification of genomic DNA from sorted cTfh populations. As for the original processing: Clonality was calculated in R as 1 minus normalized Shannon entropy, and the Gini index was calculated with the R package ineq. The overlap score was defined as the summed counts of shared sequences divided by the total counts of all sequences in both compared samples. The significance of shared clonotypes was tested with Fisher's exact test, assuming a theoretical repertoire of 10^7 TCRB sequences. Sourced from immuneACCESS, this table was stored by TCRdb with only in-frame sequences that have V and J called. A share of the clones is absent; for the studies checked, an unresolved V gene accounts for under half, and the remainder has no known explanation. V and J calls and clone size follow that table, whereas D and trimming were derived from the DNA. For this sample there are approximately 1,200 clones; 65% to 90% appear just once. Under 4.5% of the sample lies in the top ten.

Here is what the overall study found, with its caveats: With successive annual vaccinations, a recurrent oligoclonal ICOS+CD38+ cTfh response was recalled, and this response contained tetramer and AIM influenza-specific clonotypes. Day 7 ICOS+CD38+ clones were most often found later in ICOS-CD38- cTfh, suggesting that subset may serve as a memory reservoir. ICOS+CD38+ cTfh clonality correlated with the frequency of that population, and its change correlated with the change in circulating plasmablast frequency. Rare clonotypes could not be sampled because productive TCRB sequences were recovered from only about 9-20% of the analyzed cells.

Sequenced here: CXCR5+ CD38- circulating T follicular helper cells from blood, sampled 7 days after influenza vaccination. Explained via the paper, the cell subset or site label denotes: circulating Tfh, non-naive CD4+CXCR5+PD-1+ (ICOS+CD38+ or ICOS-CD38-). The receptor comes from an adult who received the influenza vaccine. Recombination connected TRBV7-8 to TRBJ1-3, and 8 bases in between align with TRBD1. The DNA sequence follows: TGTGCCAGCAGCGTGGACAGGGCAGCTGGAAACACCATATATTTT. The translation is CASSVDRAAGNTIYF.